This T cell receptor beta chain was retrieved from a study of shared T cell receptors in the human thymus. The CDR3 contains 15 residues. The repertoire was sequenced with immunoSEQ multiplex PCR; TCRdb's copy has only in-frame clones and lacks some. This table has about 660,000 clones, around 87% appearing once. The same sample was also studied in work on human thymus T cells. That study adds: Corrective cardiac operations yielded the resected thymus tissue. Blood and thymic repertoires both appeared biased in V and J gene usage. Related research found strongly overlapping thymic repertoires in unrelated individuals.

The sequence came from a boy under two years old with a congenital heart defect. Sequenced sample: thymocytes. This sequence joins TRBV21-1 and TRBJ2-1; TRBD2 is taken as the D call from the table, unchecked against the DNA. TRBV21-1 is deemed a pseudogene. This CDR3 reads CASSLLAGGLDEQFF. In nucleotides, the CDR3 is TGTGCCAGCAGCCTACTAGCGGGAGGGCTCGATGAGCAGTTCTTC.